Presented here are 3 T cell receptor gamma chains from one specimen sequenced in a study of Vδ1+ human thymocytes. The study's findings and limits: Thymic TRG and TRD repertoires appeared highly polyclonal, with Gaussian CDR3 length distributions.

Their antigens are not known. The template was reverse-transcribed extracted RNA. Multiplex PCR used pooled V-gene forward primers and a constant-region reverse primer to amplify CDR3s. TCRdb called clones anew from the multiplex PCR reads with CATT. The sample lists 9,000 to 13,000 gamma-chain clones, more than 35% occurring once. The sequencing input was Vdelta1+ gamma-delta thymocytes from the thymus. Subset given: FACS-sorted CD3+ TCRalphabeta- TCRVdelta1+ TCRVdelta2- thymocytes. These receptors were obtained from a boy younger than two who had congenital heart surgery.

J is TRGJ1 or TRGJ2 and V is TRGV9. No J segment appears in TCRdb, so it was assigned here by matching the sequence to germline. V lost 0 bases and J lost 3; bases outside the gene matches: 14. Germline V gene data show CDR1 as GITISATS and CDR2 as ISYDGTV (reference sequence). CDR3 length: 17 amino acids. CDR3 DNA: TGTGCCTTGTGGGAGGTGCAAATTGTTCGGCCTTATTATAAGAAACTCTTT. This codes for CALWEVQIVRPYYKKLF.

This chain connects TRGV4 to TRGJ1 or TRGJ2. Here the J gene was assigned by germline matching of the DNA, as TCRdb has none. The CDR3 consists of 12 residues. Trimming removed 0 bases from V and 12 bases from J; junction bases left unmatched: 8. Germline V gene sequence: CDR1 EGSTGY, CDR2 YDSYTSSV. In DNA, the CDR3 is TGTGCCACCTGGGATGGGGTGGGTAGGAAACTCTTT. Encoded protein: CATWDGVGRKLF.

A note on this clone: Additional DNA sequences in this sample encode the identical CDR3. The chain couples TRGV9 to TRGJ1 or TRGJ2. Germline CDR1 GITISATS, CDR2 ISYDGTV (reference sequence). This CDR3 is built from 13 residues. V shed 4 bases and J 0 bases; nucleotides not matched to a gene: 3. The CDR3 sequence is CALWESNYYKKLF. The CDR3 nucleotides read TGTGCCTTGTGGGAATCGAATTATTATAAGAAACTCTTT.